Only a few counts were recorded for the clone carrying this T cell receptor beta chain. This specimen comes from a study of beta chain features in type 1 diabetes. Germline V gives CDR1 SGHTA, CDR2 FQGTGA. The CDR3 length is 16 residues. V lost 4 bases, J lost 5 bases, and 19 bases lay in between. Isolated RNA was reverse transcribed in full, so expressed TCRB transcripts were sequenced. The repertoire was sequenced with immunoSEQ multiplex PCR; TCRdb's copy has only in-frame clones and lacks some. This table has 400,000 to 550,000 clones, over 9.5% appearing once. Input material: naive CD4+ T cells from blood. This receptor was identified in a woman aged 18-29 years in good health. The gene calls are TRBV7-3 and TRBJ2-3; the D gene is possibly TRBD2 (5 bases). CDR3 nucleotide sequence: TGTGCCAGCAGCTCGTCCCAGAGGGAAGTTGGAGATACGCAGTATTTT. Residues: CASSSSQREVGDTQYF.